The sequence of this T cell receptor beta chain was determined in a study of cytomegalovirus exposure and HLA in healthy donors. The study's findings and limits: Among donors in an Asian-associated ancestry cluster, a later analysis reportedly found fewer N-insertions than the approximately 670-donor mean. Clonal expansion was found to be greater in HLA-associated TCR beta chains than in equally common others in a later analysis. Apparent HLA restriction characterized most CMV-associated TCR beta chains in a later analysis. One variant, a missense change in DCLRE1C, was linked in a later analysis to TCR beta V- and J-gene trimming.

The length of the CDR3 is 15 residues. Germline V gives CDR1 MDHEN, CDR2 SYDVKM. Details on this clone: The antigen is not known.

The PCR had 60 Vbeta and 13 Jbeta primers. Using immunoSEQ multiplex PCR, the repertoire was profiled, and TCRdb retains in-frame clones only, with some absent. Among just under 95,000 clones listed, about three quarters were seen once. The chain has TRBV28 and TRBJ2-5; D perhaps matches TRBD1 (6 bases). The J call may not be correct, given that the DNA end is closer to TRBJ2-7. Sequenced sample: PBMCs. The sequence came from a man in his fifties in good health and CMV-seropositive. The CDR3 protein is CASSLSHRATYEQYF. The DNA for the CDR3 is TGTGCCAGCAGTTTATCACACAGGGCGACCTACGAGCAGTACTTC.